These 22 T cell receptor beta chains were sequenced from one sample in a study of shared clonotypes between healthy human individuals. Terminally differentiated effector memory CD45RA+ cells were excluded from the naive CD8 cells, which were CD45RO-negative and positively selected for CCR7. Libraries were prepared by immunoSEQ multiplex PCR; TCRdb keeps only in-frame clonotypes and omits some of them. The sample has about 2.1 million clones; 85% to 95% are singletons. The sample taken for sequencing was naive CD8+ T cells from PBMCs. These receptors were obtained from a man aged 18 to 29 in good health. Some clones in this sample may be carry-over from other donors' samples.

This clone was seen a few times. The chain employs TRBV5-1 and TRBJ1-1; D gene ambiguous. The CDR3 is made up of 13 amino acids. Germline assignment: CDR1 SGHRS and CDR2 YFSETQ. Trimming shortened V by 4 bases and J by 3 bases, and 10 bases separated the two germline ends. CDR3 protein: CASSRRTDTEAFF. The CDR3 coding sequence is TGCGCCAGCAGCAGGCGGACGGACACTGAAGCTTTCTTT. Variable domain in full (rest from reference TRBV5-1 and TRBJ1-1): KAGVTQTPRYLIKTRGQQVTLSCSPISGHRSVSWYQQTPGQGLQFLFEYFSETQRNKGNFPGRFSGRQFSNSRSEMNVSTLELGDSALYLCASSRRTDTEAFFGQGTRLTVV.

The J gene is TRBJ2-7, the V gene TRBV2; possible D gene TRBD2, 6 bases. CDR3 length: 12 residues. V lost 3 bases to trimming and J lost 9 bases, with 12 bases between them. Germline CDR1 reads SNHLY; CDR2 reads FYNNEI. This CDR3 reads CASSETSGVQYF. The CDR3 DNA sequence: TGTGCCAGCAGTGAGACTAGTGGTGTGCAGTACTTC.

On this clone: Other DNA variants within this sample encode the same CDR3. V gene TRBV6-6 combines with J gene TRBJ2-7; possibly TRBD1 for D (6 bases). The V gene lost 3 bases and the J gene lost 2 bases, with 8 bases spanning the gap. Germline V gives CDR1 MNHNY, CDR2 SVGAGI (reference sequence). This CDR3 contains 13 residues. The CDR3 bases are TGTGCCAGCAGTTATAACAGGGCCTACGAGCAGTACTTC. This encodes CASSYNRAYEQYF.

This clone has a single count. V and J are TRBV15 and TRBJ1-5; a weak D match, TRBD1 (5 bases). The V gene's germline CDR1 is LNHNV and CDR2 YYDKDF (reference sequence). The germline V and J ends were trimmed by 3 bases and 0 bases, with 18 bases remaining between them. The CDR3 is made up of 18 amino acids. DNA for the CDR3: TGTGCCACCAGCAGGACCCCGGGACGTCAGATTAGCAATCAGCCCCAGCATTTT. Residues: CATSRTPGRQISNQPQHF.

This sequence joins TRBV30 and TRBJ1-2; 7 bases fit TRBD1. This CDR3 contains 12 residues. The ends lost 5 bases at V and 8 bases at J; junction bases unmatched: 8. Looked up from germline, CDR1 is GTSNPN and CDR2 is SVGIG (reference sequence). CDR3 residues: CAWGGGQVGYTF. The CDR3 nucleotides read TGTGCCTGGGGCGGAGGACAGGTCGGCTACACCTTC.

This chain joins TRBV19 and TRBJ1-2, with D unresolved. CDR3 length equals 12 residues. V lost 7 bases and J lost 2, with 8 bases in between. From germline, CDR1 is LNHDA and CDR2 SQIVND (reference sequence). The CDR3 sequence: CASTPLNYGYTF. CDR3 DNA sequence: TGTGCCAGTACGCCCTTAAACTATGGCTACACCTTC.

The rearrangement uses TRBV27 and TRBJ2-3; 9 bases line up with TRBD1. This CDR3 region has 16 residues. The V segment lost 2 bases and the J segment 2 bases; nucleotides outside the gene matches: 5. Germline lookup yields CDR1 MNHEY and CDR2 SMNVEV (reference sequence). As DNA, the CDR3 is TGTGCCAGCAGTTTACCCGGGACAGGGACCACAGATACGCAGTATTTT. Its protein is CASSLPGTGTTDTQYF.

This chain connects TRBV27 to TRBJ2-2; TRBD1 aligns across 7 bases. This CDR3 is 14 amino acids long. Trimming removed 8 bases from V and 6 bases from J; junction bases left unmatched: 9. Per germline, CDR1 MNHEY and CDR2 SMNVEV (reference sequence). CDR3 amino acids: CASSSRDSAGELFF. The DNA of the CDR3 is TGTGCCAGCTCCTCCCGGGACAGCGCCGGGGAGCTGTTTTTT.

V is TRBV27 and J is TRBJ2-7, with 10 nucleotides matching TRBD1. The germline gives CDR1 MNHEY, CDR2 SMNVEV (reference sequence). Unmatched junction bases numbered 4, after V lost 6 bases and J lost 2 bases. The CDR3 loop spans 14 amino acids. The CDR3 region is CASSLTGGTYEQYF. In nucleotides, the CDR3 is TGTGCCAGCAGCCTGACAGGGGGCACCTACGAGCAGTACTTC.

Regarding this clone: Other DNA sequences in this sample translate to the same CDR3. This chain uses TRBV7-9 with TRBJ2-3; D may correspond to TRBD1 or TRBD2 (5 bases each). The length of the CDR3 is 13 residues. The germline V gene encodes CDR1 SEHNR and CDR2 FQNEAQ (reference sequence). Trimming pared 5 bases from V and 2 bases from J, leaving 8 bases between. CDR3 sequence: CASSQGTTDTQYF. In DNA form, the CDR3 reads TGTGCCAGCAGCCAAGGGACCACAGATACGCAGTATTTT. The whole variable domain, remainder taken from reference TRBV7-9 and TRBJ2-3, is DTGVSQNPRHKITKRGQNVTFRCDPISEHNRLYWYRQTLGQGPEFLTYFQNEAQLEKSRLLSDRFSAERPKGSFSTLEIQRTEQGDSAMYLCASSQGTTDTQYFGPGTRLTVL.

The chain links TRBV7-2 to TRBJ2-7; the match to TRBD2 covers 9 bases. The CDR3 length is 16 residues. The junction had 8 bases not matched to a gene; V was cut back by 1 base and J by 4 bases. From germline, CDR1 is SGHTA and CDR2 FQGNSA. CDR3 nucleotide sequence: TGTGCCAGCAGCTTAGTTGGTGGGCTAGCGGGATACGAGCAGTACTTC. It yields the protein CASSLVGGLAGYEQYF.

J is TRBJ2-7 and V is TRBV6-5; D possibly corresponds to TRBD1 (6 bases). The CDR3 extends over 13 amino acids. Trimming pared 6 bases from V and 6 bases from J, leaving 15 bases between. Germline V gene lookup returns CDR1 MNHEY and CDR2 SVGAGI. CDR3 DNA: TGTGCCAGCAGCCATACACCAGGGGCCGAGCAGTACTTC. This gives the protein CASSHTPGAEQYF.

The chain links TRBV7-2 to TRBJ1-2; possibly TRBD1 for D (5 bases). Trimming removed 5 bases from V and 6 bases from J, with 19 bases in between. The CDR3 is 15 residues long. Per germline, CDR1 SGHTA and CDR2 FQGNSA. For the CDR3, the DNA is TGTGCCAGCAGCACCTCCATGGGCAGGGCAGATGGCTACACCTTC. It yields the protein CASSTSMGRADGYTF. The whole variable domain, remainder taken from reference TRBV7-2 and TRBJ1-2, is GAGVSQSPSNKVTEKGKDVELRCDPISGHTALYWYRQSLGQGLEFLIYFQGNSAPDKSGLPSDRFSAERTGGSVSTLTIQRTQQEDSAVYLCASSTSMGRADGYTFGSGTRLTVV.

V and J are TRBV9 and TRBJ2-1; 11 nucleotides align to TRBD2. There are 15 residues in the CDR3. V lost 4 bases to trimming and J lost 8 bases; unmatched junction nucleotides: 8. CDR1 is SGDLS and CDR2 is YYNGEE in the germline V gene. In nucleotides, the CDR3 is TGTGCCAGCAGCCCCAATAGCGGGAGGGAGGATGAGCAGTTCTTC. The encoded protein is CASSPNSGREDEQFF.

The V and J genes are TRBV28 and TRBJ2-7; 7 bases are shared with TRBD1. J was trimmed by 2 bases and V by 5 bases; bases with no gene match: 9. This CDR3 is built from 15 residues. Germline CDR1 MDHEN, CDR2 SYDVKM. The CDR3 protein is CASSPPGQPPYEQYF. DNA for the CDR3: TGTGCCAGCAGTCCACCGGGACAGCCTCCCTACGAGCAGTACTTC.

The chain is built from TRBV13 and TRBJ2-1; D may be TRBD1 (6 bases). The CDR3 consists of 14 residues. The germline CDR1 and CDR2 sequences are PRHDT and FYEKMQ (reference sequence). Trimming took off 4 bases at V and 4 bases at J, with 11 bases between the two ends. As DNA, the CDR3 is TGTGCCAGCAGCTACCGGGACATTTACAATGAGCAGTTCTTC. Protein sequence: CASSYRDIYNEQFF.

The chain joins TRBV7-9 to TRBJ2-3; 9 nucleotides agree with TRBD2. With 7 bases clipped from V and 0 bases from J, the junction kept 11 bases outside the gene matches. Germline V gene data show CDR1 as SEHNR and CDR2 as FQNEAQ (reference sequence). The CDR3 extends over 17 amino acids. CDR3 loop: CASIPPETSGSTDTQYF. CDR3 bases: TGTGCCAGCATCCCCCCAGAGACTAGCGGCAGCACAGATACGCAGTATTTT.

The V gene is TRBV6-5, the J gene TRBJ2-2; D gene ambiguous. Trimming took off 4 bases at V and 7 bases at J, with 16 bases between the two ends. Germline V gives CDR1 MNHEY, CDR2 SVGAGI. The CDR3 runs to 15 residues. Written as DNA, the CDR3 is TGTGCCAGCAGTTCGTCCGCCTCGGCTGGCGGGGAGCTGTTTTTT. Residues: CASSSSASAGGELFF.

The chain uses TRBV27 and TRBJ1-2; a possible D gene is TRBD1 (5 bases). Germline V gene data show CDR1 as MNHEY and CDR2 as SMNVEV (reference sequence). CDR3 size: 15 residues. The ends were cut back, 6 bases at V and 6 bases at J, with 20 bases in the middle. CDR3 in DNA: TGTGCCAGCAGCCTGACCGGGCCCTTAGGGGATGGCTACACCTTC. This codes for CASSLTGPLGDGYTF.

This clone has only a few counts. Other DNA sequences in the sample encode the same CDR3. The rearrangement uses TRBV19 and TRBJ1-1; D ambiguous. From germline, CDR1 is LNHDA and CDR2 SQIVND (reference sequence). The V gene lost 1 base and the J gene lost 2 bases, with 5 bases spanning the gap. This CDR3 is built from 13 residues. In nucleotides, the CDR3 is TGTGCCAGTAGTATAGGGGCTAACACTGAAGCTTTCTTT. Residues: CASSIGANTEAFF.

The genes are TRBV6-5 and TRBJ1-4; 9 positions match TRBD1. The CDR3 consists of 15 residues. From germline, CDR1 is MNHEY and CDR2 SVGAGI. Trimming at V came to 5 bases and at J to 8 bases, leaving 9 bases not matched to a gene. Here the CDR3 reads CASSQQGAGEEKLFF. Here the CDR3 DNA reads TGTGCCAGCAGTCAACAGGGGGCCGGAGAGGAAAAACTGTTTTTT.

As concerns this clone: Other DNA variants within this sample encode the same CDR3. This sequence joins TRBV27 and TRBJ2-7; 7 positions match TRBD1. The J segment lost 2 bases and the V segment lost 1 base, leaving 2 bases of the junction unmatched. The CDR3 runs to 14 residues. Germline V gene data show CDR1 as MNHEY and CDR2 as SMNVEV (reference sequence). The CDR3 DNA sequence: TGTGCCAGCAGTTTATGGGACAGAGCCTACGAGCAGTACTTC. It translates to CASSLWDRAYEQYF.